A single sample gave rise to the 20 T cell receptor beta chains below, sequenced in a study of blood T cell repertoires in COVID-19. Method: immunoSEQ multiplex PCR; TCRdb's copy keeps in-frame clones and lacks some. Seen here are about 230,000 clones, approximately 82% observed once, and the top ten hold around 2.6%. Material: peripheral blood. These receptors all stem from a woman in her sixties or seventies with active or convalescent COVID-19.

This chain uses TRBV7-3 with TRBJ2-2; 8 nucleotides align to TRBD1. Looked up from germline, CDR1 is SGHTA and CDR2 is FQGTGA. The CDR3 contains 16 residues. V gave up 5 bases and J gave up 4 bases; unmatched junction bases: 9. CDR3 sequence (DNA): TGTGCCAGCAGCACCCGGACAGGGACGGCCACCGGGGAGCTGTTTTTT. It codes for CASSTRTGTATGELFF.

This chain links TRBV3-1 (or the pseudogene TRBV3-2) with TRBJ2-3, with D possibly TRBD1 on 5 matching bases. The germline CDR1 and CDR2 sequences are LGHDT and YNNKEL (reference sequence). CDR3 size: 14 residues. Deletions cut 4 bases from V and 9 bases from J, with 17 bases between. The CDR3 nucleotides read TGTGCCAGCAGCCTAGCATATAGCACAGGCACGCAGTATTTT. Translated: CASSLAYSTGTQYF.

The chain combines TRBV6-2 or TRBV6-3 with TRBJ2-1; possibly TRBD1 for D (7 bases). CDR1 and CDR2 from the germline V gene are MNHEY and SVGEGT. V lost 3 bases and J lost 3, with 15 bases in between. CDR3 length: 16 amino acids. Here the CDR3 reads CASSYEAGGFYNEQFF. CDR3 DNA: TGTGCCAGCAGTTATGAGGCAGGGGGGTTCTACAATGAGCAGTTCTTC.

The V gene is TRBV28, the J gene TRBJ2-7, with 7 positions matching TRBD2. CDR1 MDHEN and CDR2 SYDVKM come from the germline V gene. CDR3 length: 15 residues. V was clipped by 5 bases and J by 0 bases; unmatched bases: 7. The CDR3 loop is CASSAAGTTSYEQYF. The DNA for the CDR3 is TGTGCCAGCAGTGCCGCCGGGACTACCTCCTACGAGCAGTACTTC.

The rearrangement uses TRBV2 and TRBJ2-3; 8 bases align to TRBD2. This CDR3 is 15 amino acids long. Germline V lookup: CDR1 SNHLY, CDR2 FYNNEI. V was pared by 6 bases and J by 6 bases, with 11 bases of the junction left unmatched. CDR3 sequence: CASRLAASSVDTQYF. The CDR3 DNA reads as TGTGCCAGCAGACTAGCGGCCTCCAGTGTGGATACGCAGTATTTT.

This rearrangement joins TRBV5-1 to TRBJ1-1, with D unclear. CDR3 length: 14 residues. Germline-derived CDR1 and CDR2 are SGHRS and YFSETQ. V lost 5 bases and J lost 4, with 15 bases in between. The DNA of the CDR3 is TGCGCCAGCAGTAAGATCCGGAGAGGCACTGAAGCTTTCTTT. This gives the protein CASSKIRRGTEAFF.

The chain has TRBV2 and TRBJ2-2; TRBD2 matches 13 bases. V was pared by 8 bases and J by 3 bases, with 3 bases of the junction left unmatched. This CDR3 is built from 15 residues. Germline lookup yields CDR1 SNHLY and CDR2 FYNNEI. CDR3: CASAGLAGHTGELFF. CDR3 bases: TGTGCCAGCGCGGGACTAGCGGGACACACCGGGGAGCTGTTTTTT.

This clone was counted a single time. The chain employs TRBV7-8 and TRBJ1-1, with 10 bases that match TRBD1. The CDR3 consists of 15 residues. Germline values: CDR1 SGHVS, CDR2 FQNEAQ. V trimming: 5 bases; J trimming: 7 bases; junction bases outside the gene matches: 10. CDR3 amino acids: CASSPPGTGVVEAFF. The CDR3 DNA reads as TGTGCCAGCAGCCCGCCTGGGACAGGGGTGGTTGAAGCTTTCTTT.

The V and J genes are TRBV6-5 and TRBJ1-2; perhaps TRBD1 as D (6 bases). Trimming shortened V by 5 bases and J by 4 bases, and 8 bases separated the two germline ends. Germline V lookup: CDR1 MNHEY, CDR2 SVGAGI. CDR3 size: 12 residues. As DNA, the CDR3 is TGTGCCAGCAGTACAGGGCCCTATGGCTACACCTTC. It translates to CASSTGPYGYTF.

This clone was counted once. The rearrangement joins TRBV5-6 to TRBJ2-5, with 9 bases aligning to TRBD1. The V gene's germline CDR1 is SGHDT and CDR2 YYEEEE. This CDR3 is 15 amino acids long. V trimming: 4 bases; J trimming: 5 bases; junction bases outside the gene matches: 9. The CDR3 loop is CASSAPQGAGETQYF. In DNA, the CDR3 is TGTGCCAGCAGCGCCCCACAGGGGGCTGGGGAGACCCAGTACTTC.

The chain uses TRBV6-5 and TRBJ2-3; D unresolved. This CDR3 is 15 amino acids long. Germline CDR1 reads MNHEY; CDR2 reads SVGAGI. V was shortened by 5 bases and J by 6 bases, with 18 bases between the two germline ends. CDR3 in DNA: TGTGCCAGCAGTCCCACCTGGTCCGGTTCCGATACGCAGTATTTT. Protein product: CASSPTWSGSDTQYF.

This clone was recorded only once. CDR3 DNA sequence: TGTGCCAGCTCCCAGGGACAGGGGGGCAATCAGCCCCAGCATTTT. Translating it yields CASSQGQGGNQPQHF. The chain links TRBV18 to TRBJ1-5; 11 bases fit TRBD1. V was clipped by 6 bases and J by 2 bases; unmatched bases: 3. The CDR3 has 15 amino acids. CDR1 and CDR2 from the germline V gene are KGHSH and LQKENI.

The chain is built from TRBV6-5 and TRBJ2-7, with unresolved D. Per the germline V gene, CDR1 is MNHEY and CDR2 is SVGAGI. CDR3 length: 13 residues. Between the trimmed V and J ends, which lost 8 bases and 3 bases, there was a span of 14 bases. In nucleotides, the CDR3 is TGTGCCAGCGAGCTTTGGAACAGCTACGAGCAGTACTTC. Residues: CASELWNSYEQYF.

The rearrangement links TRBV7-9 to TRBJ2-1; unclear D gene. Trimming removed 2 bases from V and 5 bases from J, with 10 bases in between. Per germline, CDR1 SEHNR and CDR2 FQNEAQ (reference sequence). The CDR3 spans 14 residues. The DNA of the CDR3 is TGTGCCAGCAGCTTACAGTTTTATGACAATGAGCAGTTCTTC. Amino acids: CASSLQFYDNEQFF.

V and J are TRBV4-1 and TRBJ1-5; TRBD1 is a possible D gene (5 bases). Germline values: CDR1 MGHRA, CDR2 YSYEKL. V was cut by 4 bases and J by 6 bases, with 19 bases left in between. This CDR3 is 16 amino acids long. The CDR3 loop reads CASSPGRSREVQPQHF. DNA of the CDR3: TGCGCCAGCAGCCCCGGCAGGAGCAGGGAGGTTCAGCCCCAGCATTTT.

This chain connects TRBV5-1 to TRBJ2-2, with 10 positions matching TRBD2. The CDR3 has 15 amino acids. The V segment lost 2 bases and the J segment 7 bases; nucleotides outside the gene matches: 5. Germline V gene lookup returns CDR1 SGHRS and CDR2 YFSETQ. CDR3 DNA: TGCGCCAGCAGCTTCCTAGCGGGAGAAGGCGGGGAGCTGTTTTTT. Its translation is CASSFLAGEGGELFF.

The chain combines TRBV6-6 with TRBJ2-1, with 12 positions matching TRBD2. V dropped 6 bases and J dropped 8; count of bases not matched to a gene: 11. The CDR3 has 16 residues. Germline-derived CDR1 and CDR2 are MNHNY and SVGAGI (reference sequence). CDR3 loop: CASRPPSGRAPDEQFF. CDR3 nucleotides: TGTGCCAGCAGGCCCCCTAGCGGGAGGGCCCCGGATGAGCAGTTCTTC.

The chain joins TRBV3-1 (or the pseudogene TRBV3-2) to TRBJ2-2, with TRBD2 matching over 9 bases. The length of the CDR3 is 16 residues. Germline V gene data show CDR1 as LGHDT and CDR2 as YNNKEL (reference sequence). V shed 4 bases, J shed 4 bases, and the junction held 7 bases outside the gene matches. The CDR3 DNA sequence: TGTGCCAGCAGCCCGATAGCGGGAGCGGGCACCGGGGAGCTGTTTTTT. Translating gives CASSPIAGAGTGELFF.

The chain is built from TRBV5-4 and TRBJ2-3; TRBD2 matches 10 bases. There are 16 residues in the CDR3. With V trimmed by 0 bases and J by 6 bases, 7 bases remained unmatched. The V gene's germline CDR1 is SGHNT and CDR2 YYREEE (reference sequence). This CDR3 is CASSLGTSGIGDTQYF. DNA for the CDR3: TGTGCCAGCAGCTTGGGAACTAGCGGGATCGGGGATACGCAGTATTTT.

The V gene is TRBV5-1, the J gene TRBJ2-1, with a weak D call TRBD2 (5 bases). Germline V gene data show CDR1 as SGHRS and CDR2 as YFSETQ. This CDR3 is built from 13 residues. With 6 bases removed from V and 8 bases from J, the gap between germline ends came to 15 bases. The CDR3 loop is CASMGEGYDEQFF. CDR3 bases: TGCGCCAGCATGGGAGAGGGATACGATGAGCAGTTCTTC.